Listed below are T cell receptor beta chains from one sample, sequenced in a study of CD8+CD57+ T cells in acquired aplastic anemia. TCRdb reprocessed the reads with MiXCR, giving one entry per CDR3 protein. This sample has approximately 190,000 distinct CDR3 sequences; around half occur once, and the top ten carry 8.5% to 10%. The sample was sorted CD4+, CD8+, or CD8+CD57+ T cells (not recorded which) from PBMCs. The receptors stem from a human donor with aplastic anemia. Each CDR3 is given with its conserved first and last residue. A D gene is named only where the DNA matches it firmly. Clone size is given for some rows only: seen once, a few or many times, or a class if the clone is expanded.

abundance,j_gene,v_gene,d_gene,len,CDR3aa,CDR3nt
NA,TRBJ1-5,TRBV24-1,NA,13,CATQEDGYQPQHF,TGTGCCACCCAAGAGGATGGGTATCAGCCCCAGCATTTT
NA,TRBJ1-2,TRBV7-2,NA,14,CASSLVPGNYGYTF,TGTGCCAGCAGCTTAGTCCCGGGGAACTATGGCTACACCTTC
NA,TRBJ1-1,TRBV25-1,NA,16,CASSEGRGQSNTEAFF,TGTGCCAGCAGTGAAGGTCGGGGGCAGAGTAACACTGAAGCTTTCTTT
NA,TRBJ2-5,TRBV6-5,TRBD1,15,CASTRTGGAGETQYF,TGTGCCAGCACTCGGACAGGGGGCGCCGGGGAGACCCAGTACTTC
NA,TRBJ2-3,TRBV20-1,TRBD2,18,CSARDSWLAGGNTDTQYF,TGCAGTGCTAGAGATAGTTGGCTAGCGGGAGGGAACACAGATACGCAGTATTTT
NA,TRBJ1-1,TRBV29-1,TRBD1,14,CSVETGGRVTEAFF,TGCAGCGTCGAGACAGGGGGCCGGGTCACTGAAGCTTTCTTT
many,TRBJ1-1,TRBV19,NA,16,CASSIVATIMNTEAFF,TGTGCCAGTAGTATCGTTGCCACGATAATGAACACTGAAGCTTTCTTT
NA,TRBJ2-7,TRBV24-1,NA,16,CATSDLRTRNPYEQYF,TGTGCCACCAGTGATTTGAGGACACGGAATCCCTACGAGCAGTACTTC
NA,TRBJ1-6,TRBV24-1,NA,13,CATSDAGVGPLHF,TGTGCCACCAGTGATGCAGGGGTGGGACCCCTCCACTTT
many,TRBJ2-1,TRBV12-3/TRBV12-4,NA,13,CASSSTRGYEQFF,TGTGCCAGCAGTTCCACCCGGGGTTATGAGCAGTTCTTC
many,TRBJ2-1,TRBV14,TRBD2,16,CASSQKGLAGWWEQFF,TGTGCCAGCAGCCAAAAAGGACTAGCGGGATGGTGGGAGCAGTTCTTC
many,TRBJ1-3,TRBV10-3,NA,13,CAMGPTSGNTIYF,TGTGCCATGGGCCCGACCTCTGGAAACACCATATATTTT
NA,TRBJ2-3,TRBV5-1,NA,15,CASSLGRASTDTQYF,TGCGCCAGCAGCTTGGGGAGAGCCAGCACAGATACGCAGTATTTT
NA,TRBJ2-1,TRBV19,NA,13,CASSIQGGNEQFF,TGTGCCAGTAGTATCCAAGGGGGGAATGAGCAGTTCTTC
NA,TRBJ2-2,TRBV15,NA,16,CATSRDGASNTGELFF,TGTGCCACCAGCAGAGATGGAGCCTCGAACACCGGGGAGCTGTTTTTT
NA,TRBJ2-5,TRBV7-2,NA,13,CASSSWGVETQYF,TGTGCCAGCAGTTCCTGGGGGGTGGAGACCCAGTACTTC
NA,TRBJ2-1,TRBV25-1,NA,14,CACSARLRWGEQFF,NA
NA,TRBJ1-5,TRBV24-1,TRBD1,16,CATSDKGQGVNQPQHF,TGTGCCACCAGTGACAAGGGACAGGGGGTGAATCAGCCCCAGCATTTT
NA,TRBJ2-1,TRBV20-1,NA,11,CSANPENEQFF,TGCAGTGCAAACCCGGAGAATGAGCAGTTCTTC
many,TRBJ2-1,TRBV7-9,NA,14,CASTPRSSYNEQFF,TGTGCCAGCACCCCAAGGAGCTCCTACAATGAGCAGTTCTTC
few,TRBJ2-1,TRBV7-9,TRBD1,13,CASSWTGGNEQFF,TGCGCCAGCAGCTGGACAGGGGGCAATGAGCAGTTCTTC
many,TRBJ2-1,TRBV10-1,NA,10,CAGRQPEQFF,TGCGCCGGCCGACAGCCTGAGCAGTTCTTC
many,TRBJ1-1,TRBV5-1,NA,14,CASSRTAPNTEAFF,TGCGCCAGCAGCAGGACAGCTCCGAACACTGAAGCTTTCTTT
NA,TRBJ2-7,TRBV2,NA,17,CASSENLRVIGTYEQYF,TGTGCCAGCAGTGAAAATCTAAGGGTGATTGGGACCTACGAGCAGTACTTC
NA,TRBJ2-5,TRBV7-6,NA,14,CASSLDRREETQYF,TGTGCCAGCAGCTTAGATCGCAGGGAAGAGACCCAGTACTTC
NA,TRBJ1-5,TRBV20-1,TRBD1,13,CSARWDRNQPQHF,TGCAGTGCTAGGTGGGACAGAAATCAGCCCCAGCATTTT
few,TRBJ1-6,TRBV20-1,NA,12,CSAGQYNSPLHF,TGCAGTGCTGGACAATATAATTCACCCCTCCACTTT
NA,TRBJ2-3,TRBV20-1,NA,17,CSARAGLGLRDTDTQYF,TGCAGTGCTAGAGCAGGTCTTGGGTTGCGGGACACAGATACGCAGTATTTT
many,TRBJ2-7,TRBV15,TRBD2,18,CATSRVLAGAGPGYEQYF,TGTGCCACCAGCAGAGTTCTAGCGGGAGCGGGTCCGGGCTACGAGCAGTACTTC
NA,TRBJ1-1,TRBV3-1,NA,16,CASSQGLMSKGTEAFF,TGTGCCAGCAGCCAAGGGTTGATGAGTAAGGGCACTGAAGCTTTCTTT